This T cell receptor (beta chain) was retrieved from a study of cytomegalovirus exposure and HLA in healthy donors. Nominally healthy donors were sampled, though unrecorded immune exposures were likely. PCR amplification relied on 60 Vbeta primers (plus 13 Jbeta primers). Here immunoSEQ multiplex PCR was the method, and the copy in TCRdb shows in-frame clones only, minus some. The table has about 130,000 clones, 65% to 90% seen once; the top ten hold 0.6% to 0.7%. A note on this clone: What it recognizes is unknown.

Trimming shortened V by 10 bases and J by 5 bases, and 17 bases separated the two germline ends. The CDR3 is made up of 13 amino acids. Per germline, CDR1 ENHRY and CDR2 SYGVKD. Study observations and caveats: Confirmation in vitro established that three CMV-associated chains were specific for CMV antigens.

The V gene is TRBV10-3, the J gene TRBJ2-5; no clear D gene. The sequenced sample consisted of PBMCs. The TCR was taken from a man younger than 35 in good health and CMV-seronegative. The CDR3 DNA follows: TGTGCCACCACGTCCGAGGTAGGCGAGACCCAGTACTTC. It is translated as CATTSEVGETQYF.